The present T cell receptor beta chain was sequenced within a study of T cell repertoires in cytomegalovirus infection. Study information: Indications of both CMV infection and matching HLA type were provided by public TCR beta signatures. Regarding the study as a whole: CMV carriers with the relevant HLA were identified by cumulative public TCR beta family frequency. HLA-C-restricted CMV-specific TCR beta clonotypes were dominant in the ex vivo response.

MiXCR, applied by TCRdb to the reads, yields one record per CDR3 protein. The profile shows 170,000 or so distinct CDR3 sequences, about 18% of them singletons. In regard to this clonotype: Its antigen is as yet unknown.

CDR1 and CDR2 (germline): LNHNV, YYDKDF (reference sequence). The CDR3 totals 14 residues. V gave up 3 bases and J gave up 3 bases, with 11 bases separating them. The V and J genes are TRBV15 and TRBJ1-1; D perhaps matches TRBD1 (5 bases). The sample was CD8+ T cells from PBMCs. This TCR was sampled from a human donor in good health (CMV status not recorded). Some clones in this sample may be carry-over from other donors' samples. The CDR3 DNA reads as TGTGCCACCAGCAGGTACGAAGGGGACACTGAAGCTTTCTTT. Its translation: CATSRYEGDTEAFF.